This T cell receptor (beta chain) was documented in a study of shared clonotypes between healthy human individuals. The V gene lost 4 bases and the J gene lost 8 bases, with 12 bases spanning the gap. CDR3 length equals 13 residues. Germline CDR1 and CDR2: MGHRA and YSYEKL. This clone appeared a few times. Sequencing used immunoSEQ multiplex PCR; TCRdb keeps in-frame clones, though not all of them. The profile shows about a million clones, about three quarters of them singletons. This TCR was recovered from a man in his late teens or twenties in good health. Sequencing was carried out using memory CD4+ T cells sorted from blood. Subset meaning: CD45RA-negative fraction. The chain combines TRBV4-1 with TRBJ1-5, with D tentatively TRBD1 (5 bases). CDR3 sequence reads: CASSLGVAEPQHF. As DNA, the CDR3 is TGCGCCAGCAGCCTAGGGGTGGCAGAGCCCCAGCATTTT.